Listed here is a single T cell receptor beta chain. MiXCR, applied by TCRdb to the reads, yields one record per CDR3 protein. The data contain about 310,000 distinct CDR3 sequences, 17% of them singletons. This CDR3 region has 14 residues. Germline CDR1 reads LNHDA; CDR2 reads SQIVND (reference sequence). Trimming cost V 8 bases and J 2 bases, with 13 bases left between them. These data are taken from a study of T cell repertoires in cytomegalovirus infection. Study context: Public TCR beta signatures indicated both CMV infection and matching HLA type.

The source is a human donor in good health (CMV status not recorded). Some clones in this sample may be carry-over from other donors' samples. This chain uses TRBV19 with TRBJ1-5; unclear D gene. Source material: PBMCs. CDR3 nucleotides: TGTGCCAGTCGCCCTAACAGAGGCAATCAGCCCCAGCATTTT. Translation: CASRPNRGNQPQHF.